This T cell receptor beta chain comes out of a study of blood T cell repertoires in COVID-19. As for the study in general: T cells, B-cell-depleted T cells, or PBMCs provided the cDNA or gDNA that served as material.

Germline values: CDR1 MRHNA, CDR2 SNTAGT. CDR3 length: 15 residues. The V gene lost 3 bases and the J gene lost 11 bases, with 22 bases spanning the gap. Original handling: Researchers report that nucleated cell counts were estimated from reference gene primer amplification. The protocol was immunoSEQ multiplex PCR, while the TCRdb copy is restricted to in-frame clones and leaves out a portion. For V, J and clone size, that table is used; D and trimming come from the DNA. The sample records fewer than 100,000 clones, 75% to 85% being singletons. Material: peripheral blood. This TCR derives from a woman aged 45-65 years with acute or convalescent COVID-19. V and J are TRBV6-4 and TRBJ1-1, with a tentative D call TRBD1 (5 bases). CDR3 residues: CASSESYRAQGLAFF. CDR3 nucleotide sequence: TGTGCCAGCAGTGAGTCATACCGGGCCCAGGGATTGGCTTTCTTT.